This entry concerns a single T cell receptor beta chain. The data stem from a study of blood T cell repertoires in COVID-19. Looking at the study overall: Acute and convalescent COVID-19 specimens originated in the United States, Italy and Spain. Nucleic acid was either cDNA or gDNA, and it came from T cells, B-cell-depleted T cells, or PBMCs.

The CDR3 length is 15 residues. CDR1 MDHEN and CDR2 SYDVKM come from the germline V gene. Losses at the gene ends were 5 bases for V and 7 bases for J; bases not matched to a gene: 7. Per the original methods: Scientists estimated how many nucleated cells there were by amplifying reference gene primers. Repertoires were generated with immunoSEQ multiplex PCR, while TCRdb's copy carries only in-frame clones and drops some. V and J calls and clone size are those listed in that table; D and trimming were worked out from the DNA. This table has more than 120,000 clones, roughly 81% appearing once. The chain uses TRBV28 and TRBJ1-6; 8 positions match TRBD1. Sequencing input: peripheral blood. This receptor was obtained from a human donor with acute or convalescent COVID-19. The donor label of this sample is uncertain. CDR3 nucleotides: TGTGCCAGCAGTGCGCCGACAGGGGACAATTCACCCCTCCACTTT. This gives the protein CASSAPTGDNSPLHF.